Listed below are T cell receptor beta chains from one sample, sequenced in a study of post-analysis software for immune sequencing data. TCRdb independently ran MiXCR on the PCR reads; one entry per CDR3 protein. Seen here are approximately 770,000 distinct CDR3 sequences, roughly 46% observed once, and the top ten hold 4.9%. The sample comprised blood. The receptors shown here come from a girl aged 5 to 17 with multiple sclerosis. The CDR3 runs from the conserved cysteine through the conserved F or W. The D gene is left open where the match is weak. Clone size is shown for a subset of rows, as once, few, many or a class of expanded clone.

d_call: -; clone_size: -; v_call: TRBV6-6; j_call: TRBJ1-1; cdr3_length: 14; cdr3_nt: TGTGCCAGCAGTCCCCCCGGGGGAGGGACTGAAGCTTTCTTT; cdr3_aa: CASSPPGGGTEAFF
d_call: -; clone_size: few; v_call: TRBV3-1; j_call: TRBJ1-2; cdr3_length: 15; cdr3_nt: TGTGCCAGCAGCCGCCGCGATGGCATTAACTATGGCTACACCTTC; cdr3_aa: CASSRRDGINYGYTF
d_call: TRBD1; clone_size: few; v_call: TRBV5-1; j_call: TRBJ2-7; cdr3_length: 15; cdr3_nt: TGCGCCAGCAGCTTGGGACAGGGGGCGCTGTACGAGCAGTACTTC; cdr3_aa: CASSLGQGALYEQYF
d_call: -; clone_size: -; v_call: TRBV4-2; j_call: TRBJ2-7; cdr3_length: 16; cdr3_nt: TGTGCCAGCAGCCAAGATCGTGGCGGGAACGCCTACGAGCAGTACTTC; cdr3_aa: CASSQDRGGNAYEQYF
d_call: TRBD1; clone_size: -; v_call: TRBV5-1; j_call: TRBJ2-7; cdr3_length: 16; cdr3_nt: TGCGCCAGCAGCCGATTGGGGACAGGGGACTCCTACGAGCAGTACTTC; cdr3_aa: CASSRLGTGDSYEQYF
d_call: TRBD1; clone_size: once; v_call: TRBV6-1; j_call: TRBJ2-5; cdr3_length: 13; cdr3_nt: TGTGCCAGCACCATCGACAGGGCGAAGACCCAGTACTTC; cdr3_aa: CASTIDRAKTQYF
d_call: -; clone_size: -; v_call: TRBV27; j_call: TRBJ1-4; cdr3_length: 14; cdr3_nt: TGTGCCAGCAGGCTACGCGGGGGGTATGAAAAACTGTTTTTT; cdr3_aa: CASRLRGGYEKLFF
d_call: -; clone_size: -; v_call: TRBV2; j_call: TRBJ1-4; cdr3_length: 16; cdr3_nt: TGTGCCAGCAGTGAAGTCGGCCAGGGAAATAATGAAAAACTGTTTTTT; cdr3_aa: CASSEVGQGNNEKLFF
d_call: TRBD2; clone_size: few; v_call: TRBV20-1; j_call: TRBJ2-3; cdr3_length: 14; cdr3_nt: TGCAGTGCCCCTTCAAGGACTAGACCAGATACGCAGTATTTT; cdr3_aa: CSAPSRTRPDTQYF
d_call: -; clone_size: -; v_call: TRBV12-3/TRBV12-4; j_call: TRBJ1-5; cdr3_length: 14; cdr3_nt: TGTGCCAGCAGTTTTATCGGGGGGGCTCAGCCCCAGCATTTT; cdr3_aa: CASSFIGGAQPQHF
d_call: TRBD2; clone_size: few; v_call: TRBV20-1; j_call: TRBJ2-1; cdr3_length: 15; cdr3_nt: TGCAGTGCTAGCCTCCTAGCGGGCTCCTACAATGAGCAGTTCTTC; cdr3_aa: CSASLLAGSYNEQFF
d_call: -; clone_size: -; v_call: TRBV6-5; j_call: TRBJ2-5; cdr3_length: 15; cdr3_nt: TGTGCCAGCAGTTACGCCAGGGCAGGTGGGGAGACCCAGTACTTC; cdr3_aa: CASSYARAGGETQYF
d_call: TRBD2; clone_size: few; v_call: TRBV2; j_call: TRBJ2-1; cdr3_length: 16; cdr3_nt: TGTGCCAGCAGACACCAGCGGGAGAGGCGGTACAATGAGCAGTTCTTC; cdr3_aa: CASRHQRERRYNEQFF
d_call: -; clone_size: few; v_call: TRBV4-2; j_call: TRBJ2-7; cdr3_length: 13; cdr3_nt: TGTGCCAGCAGCCAAATACAGGGCAGGGAGCAGTACTTC; cdr3_aa: CASSQIQGREQYF
d_call: -; clone_size: few; v_call: TRBV7-6; j_call: TRBJ2-2; cdr3_length: 14; cdr3_nt: TGTGCCAGCAGCTTAAGATACCCCACCGGGGAGCTGTTTTTT; cdr3_aa: CASSLRYPTGELFF
d_call: -; clone_size: -; v_call: TRBV29-1; j_call: TRBJ2-1; cdr3_length: 12; cdr3_nt: TGCAGCGTTTCCCCTGCCTGGGATGAGCAGTTCTTC; cdr3_aa: CSVSPAWDEQFF
d_call: TRBD1; clone_size: -; v_call: TRBV3-1; j_call: TRBJ1-5; cdr3_length: 15; cdr3_nt: TGTGCCAGCAGCCAAGAGCCGACAGGGAACCAGCCCCAGCATTTT; cdr3_aa: CASSQEPTGNQPQHF
d_call: -; clone_size: -; v_call: TRBV9; j_call: TRBJ2-6; cdr3_length: 19; cdr3_nt: TGTGCCAGCAGCGTAGGGTTGACGGAAAGAGCCTCTGGGGCCAACGTCCTGACTTTC; cdr3_aa: CASSVGLTERASGANVLTF
d_call: -; clone_size: -; v_call: TRBV9; j_call: TRBJ2-1; cdr3_length: 15; cdr3_nt: TGTGCCAGCAGCGTAGAGGGACTCCCTAACAATGAGCAGTTCTTC; cdr3_aa: CASSVEGLPNNEQFF
d_call: -; clone_size: few; v_call: TRBV28; j_call: TRBJ2-7; cdr3_length: 14; cdr3_nt: TGTGCCAGCAGTTTTCAAGGACAGCTCTACGAGCAGTACTTC; cdr3_aa: CASSFQGQLYEQYF
d_call: -; clone_size: -; v_call: TRBV20-1; j_call: TRBJ2-7; cdr3_length: 13; cdr3_nt: TGCAGTGCTAGAGAGGGCTCAACCTACGAGCAGTACTTC; cdr3_aa: CSAREGSTYEQYF
d_call: -; clone_size: -; v_call: TRBV12-3/TRBV12-4; j_call: TRBJ2-1; cdr3_length: 17; cdr3_nt: TGTGCCAGCAGTTTACCGCCCGGAGGGGTTAGAGGCAATGAGCAGTTCTTC; cdr3_aa: CASSLPPGGVRGNEQFF
d_call: TRBD1; clone_size: -; v_call: TRBV29-1; j_call: TRBJ1-1; cdr3_length: 14; cdr3_nt: TGCAGCGTTGAAGTTCAGGGGGCGCACACTGAAGCTTTCTTT; cdr3_aa: CSVEVQGAHTEAFF
d_call: TRBD2; clone_size: -; v_call: TRBV7-2; j_call: TRBJ2-5; cdr3_length: 18; cdr3_nt: TGTGCCAGCAGCCGTAGGGGGTGGACTAGCGGAGTGAGGGAGACCCAGTACTTC; cdr3_aa: CASSRRGWTSGVRETQYF
d_call: -; clone_size: -; v_call: TRBV24-1; j_call: TRBJ1-5; cdr3_length: 15; cdr3_nt: TGTGCCACCAGTGATTCCTCTGGACCCAATCAGCCCCAGCATTTT; cdr3_aa: CATSDSSGPNQPQHF
d_call: -; clone_size: -; v_call: TRBV10-3; j_call: TRBJ2-7; cdr3_length: 14; cdr3_nt: TGTGCCATCAGTGAGTCGAGAGGGACTTTCGAGCAGTACTTC; cdr3_aa: CAISESRGTFEQYF
d_call: TRBD1; clone_size: -; v_call: TRBV5-1; j_call: TRBJ1-2; cdr3_length: 15; cdr3_nt: TGCGCCTGCAGCTTGGGGGACAGGGGACACTATGGCTACACCTTC; cdr3_aa: CACSLGDRGHYGYTF
d_call: TRBD2; clone_size: -; v_call: TRBV9; j_call: TRBJ2-7; cdr3_length: 15; cdr3_nt: TGTGCCAGCAGCGTAGGGGCTAGCGGGAGCAACGAGCAGTACTTC; cdr3_aa: CASSVGASGSNEQYF
d_call: -; clone_size: -; v_call: TRBV6-6; j_call: TRBJ2-5; cdr3_length: 14; cdr3_nt: TGTGCCAGCATTTTCGCCGGGATGCAAGAGACCCAGTACTTC; cdr3_aa: CASIFAGMQETQYF
d_call: TRBD2; clone_size: -; v_call: TRBV29-1; j_call: TRBJ2-1; cdr3_length: 14; cdr3_nt: TGCAGCGGTGGACTAGCGGGATTAAACAATGAGCAGTTCTTC; cdr3_aa: CSGGLAGLNNEQFF
d_call: -; clone_size: -; v_call: TRBV25-1; j_call: TRBJ2-5; cdr3_length: 14; cdr3_nt: TGTGCCAGCGCCCTTTTCGGAGGGGGAGAGACCCAGTACTTC; cdr3_aa: CASALFGGGETQYF
d_call: TRBD1; clone_size: -; v_call: TRBV11-2; j_call: TRBJ2-7; cdr3_length: 20; cdr3_nt: TGTGCCAGCAGCTTAAGTTTACAGGGGGCGGTAGGAGGGGTATCCTACGAGCAGTACTTC; cdr3_aa: CASSLSLQGAVGGVSYEQYF
d_call: -; clone_size: -; v_call: TRBV6-5; j_call: TRBJ1-5; cdr3_length: 15; cdr3_nt: TGTGCCAGCAGTTACTCGGGAGGGGCCAATCAGCCCCAGCATTTT; cdr3_aa: CASSYSGGANQPQHF
d_call: -; clone_size: -; v_call: TRBV20-1; j_call: TRBJ2-5; cdr3_length: 12; cdr3_nt: TGCAGTGCTAGTAAGGTCCAAGAGACCCAGTACTTC; cdr3_aa: CSASKVQETQYF
d_call: -; clone_size: few; v_call: TRBV15; j_call: TRBJ2-2; cdr3_length: 14; cdr3_nt: TGTGCCACCAGCAGAGACAGGGGCACCGGGGAGCTGTTTTTT; cdr3_aa: CATSRDRGTGELFF
d_call: -; clone_size: -; v_call: TRBV12-3/TRBV12-4; j_call: TRBJ2-1; cdr3_length: 15; cdr3_nt: TGTGCCAGCACCGGGACTGGCTATAGAGGGGGTGAGCAGTTCTTC; cdr3_aa: CASTGTGYRGGEQFF
d_call: TRBD1; clone_size: -; v_call: TRBV20-1; j_call: TRBJ1-5; cdr3_length: 16; cdr3_nt: TGCAGTGCTCGGACAGGGGGCGTTTATAGCAATCAGCCCCAGCATTTT; cdr3_aa: CSARTGGVYSNQPQHF